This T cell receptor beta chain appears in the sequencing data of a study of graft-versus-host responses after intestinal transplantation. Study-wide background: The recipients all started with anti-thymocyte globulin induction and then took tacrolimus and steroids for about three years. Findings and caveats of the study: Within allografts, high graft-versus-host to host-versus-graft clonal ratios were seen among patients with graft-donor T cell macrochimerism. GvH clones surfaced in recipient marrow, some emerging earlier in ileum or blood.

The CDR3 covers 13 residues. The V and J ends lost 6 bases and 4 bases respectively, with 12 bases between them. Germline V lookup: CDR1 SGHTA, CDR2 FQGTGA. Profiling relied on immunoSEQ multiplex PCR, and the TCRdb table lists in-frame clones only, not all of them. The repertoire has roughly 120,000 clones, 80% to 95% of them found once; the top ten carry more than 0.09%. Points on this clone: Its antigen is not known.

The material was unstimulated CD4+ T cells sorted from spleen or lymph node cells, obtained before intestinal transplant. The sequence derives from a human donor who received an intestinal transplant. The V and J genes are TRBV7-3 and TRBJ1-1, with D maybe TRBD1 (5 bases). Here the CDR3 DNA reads TGTGCCAGCAGGCCAGGCGGGGGCACTGAAGCTTTCTTT. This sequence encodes CASRPGGGTEAFF.